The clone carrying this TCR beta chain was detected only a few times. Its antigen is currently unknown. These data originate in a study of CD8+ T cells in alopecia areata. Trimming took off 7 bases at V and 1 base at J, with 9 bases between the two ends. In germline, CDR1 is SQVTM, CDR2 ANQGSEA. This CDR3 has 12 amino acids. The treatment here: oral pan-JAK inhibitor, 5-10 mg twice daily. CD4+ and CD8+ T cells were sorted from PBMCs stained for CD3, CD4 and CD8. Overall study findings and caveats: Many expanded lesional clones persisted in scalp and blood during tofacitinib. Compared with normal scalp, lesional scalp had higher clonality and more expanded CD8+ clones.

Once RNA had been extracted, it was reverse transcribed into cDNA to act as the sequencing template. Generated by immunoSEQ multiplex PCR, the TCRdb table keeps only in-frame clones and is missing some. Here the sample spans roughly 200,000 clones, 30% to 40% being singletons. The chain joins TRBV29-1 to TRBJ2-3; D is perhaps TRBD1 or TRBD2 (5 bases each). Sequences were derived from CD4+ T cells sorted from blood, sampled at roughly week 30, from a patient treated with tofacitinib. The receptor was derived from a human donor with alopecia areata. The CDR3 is CSAGTGTDTQYF. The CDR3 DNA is TGCAGCGCGGGGACCGGCACAGATACGCAGTATTTT.